The 20 T cell receptor beta chains given below trace back to one sample, sequenced in a study of tissue T cells after allogeneic stem cell transplantation (dated 2022 in TCRdb). Library preparation used the immunoSEQ multiplex PCR assay. TCRdb carries this immuneACCESS record with in-frame sequences only. Its versions omit some clonotypes, under half of them owing to an unresolved V gene in the studies checked, with the rest unexplained. This sample has around 6,000 clones in its table, and approximately 48% of those were observed once. The top ten clones comprise 2.5% to 3% of the sample. In light of the paper, this sample's time point label describes: mouse harvest day 7 after allogeneic transplant. Each mouse graft, delivered by tail vein injection, combined 10^6 splenic CD5+ T cells with 10^7 T-cell-depleted bone marrow cells. Sequenced: skin. These receptors were taken from a female BALB/c mouse given C57BL/6 T cells with graft-versus-host disease after an allogeneic hematopoietic cell transplant.

Comment on this clone: The genes are named according to mouse. The CDR3 end falls 1 residue outside the read, so it is completed with the germline J gene. The genes are TRBV26 and TRBJ2-2; D possibly corresponds to TRBD1 (6 bases). The CDR3 totals 14 residues. The germline gives CDR1 KGHPV, CDR2 FQNQEV (reference sequence). The V end lost 2 bases, the J end lost 4 bases, and 8 bases lay between the germline ends. Incomplete CDR3 DNA: TGTGCCAGCAGTCTGGCAGGGGTCACCGGGCAGCTCTAC. Translating it yields CASSLAGVTGQLY. The full CDR3 reads CASSLAGVTGQLYF.

Details on this clone: The genes and germline here are from mouse. The read ends 1 residue shy of where the CDR3 ends; the end is completed using the germline J gene. The chain couples TRBV16 to TRBJ1-1; D gene unclear. The germline V gene encodes CDR1 SGHSA and CDR2 FRNQAP. The length of the CDR3 is 12 residues. The V end lost 1 base, the J end lost 4 bases, and 4 bases lay between the germline ends. CDR3 bases read: TGTGCAAGCAGCTTAGCCAGCACAGAAGTCTTC. It translates to CASSLASTEVF. In full, the CDR3 is CASSLASTEVFF.

As regards this clone: All gene names here are mouse names. The read gets to within 1 residue of the CDR3 end, and the germline J gene fills in the rest. V and J are TRBV26 and TRBJ1-3; D remains unclear. In germline, CDR1 is KGHPV, CDR2 FQNQEV (reference sequence). The CDR3 is 15 residues long. The V end lost 1 base, the J end lost 0 bases, and 7 bases lay between the germline ends. The DNA read from the CDR3 is TGTGCCAGCAGTCTGTGGGAGGATTCTGGAAATACGCTCTAT. It yields the protein CASSLWEDSGNTLY. The whole CDR3 sequence reads CASSLWEDSGNTLYF.

In this sample, this clone turned up a few times. The gene names given are mouse names. The observed sequence ends 1 residue before the CDR3 terminus, with the missing tail filled in from the germline J gene. The V gene is TRBV2, the J gene TRBJ2-7, with 12 nucleotides matching TRBD2. Germline CDR1 and CDR2: LGHNA and YSYQKL. V shed 0 bases and J 6 bases; nucleotides not matched to a gene: 3. The CDR3 length is 15 residues. The sequenced CDR3 bases are TGTGCCAGCAGCCAAGATGGGACTGGGGGGTTTGAACAGTAC. Translating gives CASSQDGTGGFEQY. The whole CDR3 protein reads CASSQDGTGGFEQYF.

Remarks on this clone: Genes and germline come from the mouse. The sequenced fragment ends 1 residue before the CDR3 boundary, so the rest is inferred from the germline J gene. This chain uses TRBV13-1 with TRBJ2-3, with D uncertain. CDR3 length equals 11 residues. Looked up from germline, CDR1 is NSHNY and CDR2 is SYGAGN. Deletions cut 3 bases from V and 6 bases from J, with 5 bases between. This chain's CDR3 is CASSGSETLYF. The part of the CDR3 DNA that was read is TGTGCCAGCAGTGGTTCCGAAACGCTGTAT.

As concerns this clone: The gene symbols are mouse symbols. From the germline J gene comes the end of the CDR3, since the read stops 1 residue before it. The genes are TRBV14 and TRBJ2-7; no reliable D call. Germline CDR1 is SGHDT and CDR2 is FRDEAV. The CDR3 sequence is 11 residues long. The V end was cut by 1 base, the J end by 4 bases, with 3 bases between. CDR3 DNA, as far as it was read: TGTGCCAGCAGTTTCGGGTATGAACAGTAC. It is translated as CASSFGYEQY. The whole CDR3 reads CASSFGYEQYF.

This clone was counted a few times. Genes and germline are mouse. The missing CDR3 end, 1 residue past where the read stops, is filled in from the germline J gene. The chain uses TRBV13-1 and TRBJ2-4; TRBD2 is a possible D gene (6 bases). Germline CDR1 reads NSHNY; CDR2 reads SYGAGN. The CDR3 totals 14 residues. V was clipped by 2 bases and J by 2 bases, with 9 bases between them. Incomplete CDR3 DNA: TGTGCCAGCAGTGAATGGGGGAATCAAAACACCTTGTAC. Its translation: CASSEWGNQNTLY. From start to end, the CDR3 is CASSEWGNQNTLYF.

With regard to this clone: Gene names and germline refer to mouse. The observed sequence ends 1 residue before the CDR3 terminus, with the missing tail filled in from the germline J gene. The chain carries TRBV3 and TRBJ2-1; no definite D call. The germline V gene has CDR1 SNHLY and CDR2 FYNGKV (reference sequence). Between the trimmed V and J ends, which lost 3 bases and 0 bases, there was a span of 6 bases. This CDR3 has 14 amino acids. Incomplete CDR3 DNA: TGTGCCAGCAGCTTGAGGAGTAACTATGCTGAGCAGTTC. Encoded protein: CASSLRSNYAEQF. In full, the CDR3 reads CASSLRSNYAEQFF.

The table lists this clone with a few counts. Genes and germline come from the mouse. Partial CDR3 DNA: TGCTCCAGCAGTCAAGGTCGACAGAACTATAATTCGCCCCTCTAC. This translates into CSSSQGRQNYNSPLY. The complete CDR3 sequence is CSSSQGRQNYNSPLYF. V is TRBV23 and J is TRBJ1-6; TRBD1, the table's D call, was not compared with the DNA. The CDR3 goes on 1 residue after the read ends, and that part is filled in from the germline J gene. TRBJ1-6 is an open reading frame whose function is uncertain. Germline loops: CDR1 KGHTA, CDR2 FQNQQP. The CDR3 is 16 residues long.

Concerning this clone: Gene names follow the mouse nomenclature. The read gets to within 1 residue of the CDR3 end, and the germline J gene fills in the rest. V and J are TRBV26 and TRBJ1-1; TRBD1 agrees at 10 bases. V lost 2 bases to trimming and J lost 4 bases; unmatched junction nucleotides: 1. The CDR3 sequence is 14 residues long. The germline V gene has CDR1 KGHPV and CDR2 FQNQEV (reference sequence). The CDR3 bases that were read are TGTGCCAGCAGTCTGGGACAGGGGGTCACAGAAGTCTTC. This codes for CASSLGQGVTEVF. The CDR3, in full, reads CASSLGQGVTEVFF.

A word on this clone: Gene names denote mouse genes. The DNA ends 1 residue before the CDR3 does, and the rest of the CDR3 is filled in from the germline J gene. The V and J genes are TRBV26 and TRBJ1-1; TRBD1 matches 9 bases. CDR1 and CDR2 from the germline V gene are KGHPV and FQNQEV (reference sequence). Unmatched junction bases numbered 0, after V lost 4 bases and J lost 0 bases. The CDR3 is made up of 14 amino acids. Partial CDR3 DNA: TGTGCCAGCAGTCGGGACAGGGAGAACACAGAAGTCTTC. It is translated as CASSRDRENTEVF. From start to end, the CDR3 is CASSRDRENTEVFF.

Turning to this clone: Germline and genes: mouse. Coverage ceases 1 residue before the CDR3 finishes, and the germline J gene fills in the end. The gene calls are TRBV20 and TRBJ2-1; D gene unclear. This CDR3 region has 14 residues. CDR1 and CDR2 from the germline V gene are GFQATS and STVNSAI. The ends were cut back, 0 bases at V and 2 bases at J, with 8 bases in the middle. The part of the CDR3 DNA that was read is TGTGGTGCTAGGGATCAAAACTACTATGCTGAGCAGTTC. Protein product: CGARDQNYYAEQF. The CDR3 as a whole reads CGARDQNYYAEQFF.

As regards this clone: Gene names are the mouse ones. The CDR3 is CASSLGGYAEQFF. The sequenced part of the CDR3 DNA is TGTGCCAGCAGCCTGGGGGGCTATGCTGAGCAGTTC. This chain links TRBV3 with TRBJ2-1; 8 positions match TRBD2. The read ends 1 residue early relative to the CDR3; the germline J gene fills the gap. The germline CDR1 and CDR2 sequences are SNHLY and FYNGKV (reference sequence). V was clipped by 5 bases and J by 3 bases; unmatched bases: 0. The CDR3 is 13 residues long.

Turning to this clone: Any gene name here is a mouse gene name. The read ends 1 residue before the CDR3 terminus; that terminus is restored from the germline J gene. Other DNA variants within this sample encode the same CDR3. The chain combines TRBV26 with TRBJ2-4; no firm D call. Germline CDR1 KGHPV, CDR2 FQNQEV (reference sequence). The V gene lost 3 bases and the J gene lost 0 bases, with 7 bases spanning the gap. The CDR3 contains 14 residues. The CDR3 loop reads CASSLQASQNTLYF. Partial CDR3 DNA: TGTGCCAGCAGTCTTCAGGCTAGTCAAAACACCTTGTAC.

Comments on this clone: The genes and germline here are from mouse. The read falls 1 residue short of the CDR3 end, and the missing part is taken from the germline J gene. The gene calls are TRBV13-1 and TRBJ1-3; the D gene is possibly TRBD1 (5 bases). CDR1 NSHNY and CDR2 SYGAGN come from the germline V gene. The V gene lost 0 bases and the J gene lost 0 bases, with 10 bases spanning the gap. This CDR3 comprises 16 residues. The part of the CDR3 DNA that was read is TGTGCCAGCAGTGATGCACCCGGGGGTTCTGGAAATACGCTCTAT. This encodes CASSDAPGGSGNTLY. The CDR3 in its entirety is CASSDAPGGSGNTLYF.

This clone has a single count. The gene symbols are mouse symbols. The read terminates 1 residue ahead of where the CDR3 ends, so the germline J gene completes it. The J gene is TRBJ2-2, the V gene TRBV4; tentatively, D is TRBD1 (5 bases). CDR1 is LGHDT, CDR2 YNNKQL, per germline (reference sequence). V was shortened by 5 bases and J by 2 bases, with 12 bases between the two germline ends. The CDR3 sequence is 15 residues long. The covered CDR3 bases are TGTGCCAGCAGCCCCGCAGGGAGGAACACCGGGCAGCTCTAC. This sequence encodes CASSPAGRNTGQLY. In full, the CDR3 reads CASSPAGRNTGQLYF. Combining the CDR3 with reference TRBV4 and TRBJ2-2 gives the whole variable domain ETAVFQTPNYHVTQVGNEVSFNCKQTLGHDTMYWYKQDSKKLLKIMFSYNNKQLIVNETVPRRFSPQSSDKAHLNLRIKSVEPEDSAVYLCASSPAGRNTGQLYFGEGSKLTVL.

Only a few counts were recorded for this clone. Gene names are the mouse ones. The CDR3 end falls 1 residue outside the read, so it is completed with the germline J gene. The V gene is TRBV19, the J gene TRBJ1-1; maybe TRBD1 (6 bases). Between the trimmed V and J ends, which lost 1 base and 1 base, there was a span of 11 bases. The germline CDR1 and CDR2 sequences are FNHDT and SITEND (reference sequence). This CDR3 is 15 amino acids long. The sequenced CDR3 bases are TGTGCCAGCAGTATAAAGGGGGGGGGAAACACAGAAGTCTTC. This codes for CASSIKGGGNTEVF. Given in full, the CDR3 is CASSIKGGGNTEVFF.

The table lists this clone with a few counts. The gene names given are mouse names. The CDR3 here is CASSFTGNEQYF. The CDR3 bases that were read are TGTGCCAGCAGCTTTACAGGGAATGAACAGTAC. This chain links TRBV4 with TRBJ2-7, with D possibly TRBD1 on 6 matching bases. The CDR3 end falls 1 residue outside the read, so it is completed with the germline J gene. This CDR3 comprises 12 residues. Germline V gene lookup returns CDR1 LGHDT and CDR2 YNNKQL (reference sequence). Trimming took off 4 bases at V and 5 bases at J, with 9 bases between the two ends.

Comments on this clone: The listed genes are named as in mouse. The CDR3 end is not reached by the read, which stops 1 residue before it; the germline J gene fills it in. The rearrangement links TRBV12-2 to TRBJ1-2; no definite D call. Germline lookup yields CDR1 SGHLS and CDR2 HYDKME. With 4 bases removed from V and 3 bases from J, the gap between germline ends came to 8 bases. The CDR3 length is 12 residues. Incomplete CDR3 DNA: TGTGCCAGCTCGCTTCAGGACTCCGACTACACC. It encodes CASSLQDSDYT. The CDR3 as a whole reads CASSLQDSDYTF.

A word on this clone: Mouse gene names and germline throughout. Read sequence stops 1 residue before the CDR3 end, and the germline J gene provides the missing end. The chain combines TRBV13-2 with TRBJ2-3, with a possible D match to TRBD1 (5 bases). V lost 0 bases to trimming and J lost 4 bases, with 9 bases between them. The CDR3 has 14 amino acids. Germline assignment: CDR1 NNHNN and CDR2 SYGAGS (reference sequence). The covered CDR3 bases are TGTGCCAGCGGTGATGGAAAGGGGACAGAAACGCTGTAT. Translating it yields CASGDGKGTETLY. The complete CDR3 reads CASGDGKGTETLYF.